This T cell receptor (beta chain) was profiled in a study of sequential checkpoint blockade in melanoma. Study in general: First-line arms were nivolumab then ipilimumab, or the reverse, randomized 1:1. Both treatment sequences were followed by maintenance nivolumab.

Germline CDR1 SEHNR, CDR2 FQNEAQ (reference sequence). The V end was cut by 1 base, the J end by 9 bases, with 19 bases between. The CDR3 sequence is 15 residues long. Assay: immunoSEQ multiplex PCR; the TCRdb copy retains only in-frame clones and omits some. The repertoire holds some 31,000 clones, with 65% to 90% as singletons. Indicated treatment: randomized to nivolumab then ipilimumab (arm A) or the reverse (arm B). Sorted cells were live CD3+CD8+, lacking CD19 and CD56, from PBMCs. The TCR was taken from a human donor with melanoma. The source material was CD8+ T cells sorted from blood (inferred from file names), sampled from a patient given nivolumab and ipilimumab in sequence. The V gene is TRBV7-9, the J gene TRBJ2-7; D is perhaps TRBD2 (5 bases). The CDR3 protein is CASSLVVTSPGLQYF. Written as DNA, the CDR3 is TGTGCCAGCAGCTTAGTTGTGACTTCTCCGGGGTTGCAGTACTTC.